Included here is one T cell receptor beta chain sequence, with context. The antigen is not known. The data stem from a study of T cell repertoires in cytomegalovirus infection. Study details: Used in the study were CMV epitopes, some recently identified and HLA-C-restricted, others well-studied and HLA-B-restricted. Indications of both CMV infection and matching HLA type were provided by public TCR beta signatures.

Study-wide results and caveats: HLA-C-restricted TCR beta clonotypes specific for CMV led the ex vivo response. The cumulative frequency of public TCR beta families identified carriers of CMV plus the relevant HLA.

TCRdb processed the reads anew with MiXCR; each CDR3 protein has one entry. The sample has 650,000 to 900,000 distinct CDR3 sequences, 30% to 35% seen once. The germline V gene encodes CDR1 SNHLY and CDR2 FYNNEI. V was shortened by 10 bases and J by 5 bases, with 17 bases between the two germline ends. The CDR3 extends over 13 amino acids. V usage is TRBV2 and J usage is TRBJ1-1; D is possibly TRBD1 (5 bases). The sequence was collected from a human donor in good health (CMV status not recorded). Some clones in this sample may be carry-over from other donors' samples. Specimen: cultured CD8+ T cells from PBMCs, collected from culture after CMV antigen stimulation. The DNA for the CDR3 is TGTGCCACCCGACCGGGGGGAGGTACTGAAGCTTTCTTT. Its protein product is CATRPGGGTEAFF.